This T cell receptor beta chain was recorded in a study of shared clonotypes between healthy human individuals (dated by TCRdb to 2019 to 2021). Background on the whole study: The cohort comprised a couple of women and three men aged 18 to 49 years. For each donor, three plates each were used for CD4 naive and CD4 memory, two plates were used for CD8 naive, and one plate was used for CD8 memory. To estimate repertoire size and how much clonotype sharing occurs between individuals, the study deeply sequenced the blood TCR repertoires of roughly 5 healthy adults. To increase sequencing depth and limit assay-specific biases, different laboratories used diverse techniques to prepare libraries and sequence TCR repertoires. Each donor's leukapheresis produced roughly between about 0.9 and 9.5 billion PBMCs.

CDR1 and CDR2, per the germline V gene, are KGHSH and LQKENI. The V and J ends are trimmed by 4 bases and 6 bases, leaving 21 bases between them. From the cysteine up to the phenylalanine, the CDR3 has a length of 17 residues. The DNA shown is the 51-base CDR3, in frame from base 1. The investigation overall reported the following: Because the study included a small number of donors, the genetic and exposure-history diversity represented was limited. Estimated clonotype richness was generally larger for naive than for memory subsets. Pairwise subsampling led to the expectation that sequencing depth would affect the degree of clonotype sharing among donors. When a few donors were compared, the shared fraction of clonotypes was roughly 4.8% for naive CD4, approximately 3.3% for naive CD8, roughly 2.3% for memory CD4, and 0.35% to 0.4% for memory CD8. Clonotypes shared by all four sorted-subset donors showed higher generation probabilities than non-shared clonotypes. Sampling was restricted to blood, and TCR repertoires in tissue are likely to differ from TCR repertoires in blood. Incomplete sequencing was indicated by rarefaction of sorted-subset datasets, despite the large sequencing depth.

Using the deep immunoSEQ assay, multiplex PCR amplified TCR CDR3 regions from genomic DNA. Genomic DNA extracted from each cell subset was distributed evenly over all wells of several immunoSEQ 96-well plates, and each plate served as one replicate. For sorted subsets, each replicate PCR was loaded with approximately 190 ng genomic DNA, equivalent to approximately 27,000 T cell genomes. Purified libraries were measured with a Qubit 3.0 fluorometer, size-checked on a Bioanalyzer 2100, and measured again with the KAPA Library Quantification kit. Each immunoSEQ 96-well plate was sequenced on its own single-read 150-cycle Illumina NextSeq 550 flow cell. The authors' analysis ran thus. Because only junctional sequences without quality scores were contained in the immunoSEQ output, filtering matching that applied to full-length reads could not be performed. To assign V/J genes and CDR3, sequences were annotated against IMGT germline references using PyIR, a Python wrapper for IgBLAST v1.9. Reads were removed for weak V/J assignments (E-value above 1e-6), missing CDR3, stop codons, out-of-frame junctions, or ambiguous translated residues. V3J clonotypes were defined as sequences sharing an identical inferred V gene, J gene, and CDR3 amino acid sequence. The percentage overlap between two repertoires was calculated by dividing the number of shared unique clonotypes by the size of the smaller repertoire. Three approaches were used to assess repertoire richness: RTK rarefaction, the Chao1 estimator, and Recon v2.1 estimates of unobserved clonotypes. Generation probabilities were computed with OLGA for all TCRbeta clonotypes obtained by the gDNA method from several donors. Entries here come from immuneACCESS through TCRdb and include only in-frame sequences with V and J called. Some clones fail to appear in such tables; in the studies checked, an unresolved V gene covers under half of the shortfall, and the cause of the remainder is unknown. Clonal size and the V and J genes are those of that table, whereas D and trimming came from the DNA. Within this sample are about a million clones, with approximately 80% of them counted one time only. Almost 0.9% of the sample rests with the top ten.

The donors were healthy, HIV-negative adults with no recently reported acute infections or vaccinations. Every donor was a Caucasian adult residing in Nashville, Tennessee, USA. Magnetic negative selection was used to enrich CD4+ T cells, after which naive cells were positively selected on CD45RA and the negative fraction became the memory subset. Blood was obtained by leukapheresis, after which PBMCs were separated by Ficoll-Histopaque density gradient centrifugation and cryopreserved in liquid nitrogen vapor phase. Analytical flow cytometry was used to check the purity and quantity of each magnetically sorted T cell population. Genomic DNA was isolated from every sorted fraction and measured by UV absorbance on a Nanodrop 2000c. This clone was recorded only once. No cognate antigen has been identified for it. No quality values exist for individual bases; no much larger clone is one base distant.

The rearrangement combines TRBV18 with TRBJ1-4, and TRBD1 may be the D gene, going by 5 matching bases. The sequenced material came from memory CD4+ T cells from PBMCs. The intended sense of this specimen's cell subset or site label: CD45RA-negative fraction. This receptor was taken from a man younger than 35 in good health. Some clones in this sample may be carry-over from other donors' samples. The nucleotide sequence is given as TGTGCCAGCTCACTATCTAGGCCAGCGAGGGGCGATGAAAAACTGTTTTTT. This yields the protein CASSLSRPARGDEKLFF.